The 3 T cell receptor beta chains below come from one sample, sequenced in a study of siplizumab effects on memory and regulatory T cells (dated by TCRdb to the late 2010s). Library prep was done by the immunoSEQ multiplex PCR assay. The immuneACCESS repertoire file appears here via TCRdb, limited to in-frame rearrangements. These files lack a portion of the clones; in checked studies, under half of the deficit traces to unresolved V genes, and the cause of the others is not known. For this sample there are 75,000 to 100,000 clones; 94% appear just once. Of the sample, around 0.3% is held by the ten largest clones. Sequencing was carried out using non-Treg CD4+ T cells sorted from blood. The sample's cell subset or site label, decoded: FACS-sorted unstimulated CD4+ non-regulatory T cells. The receptors derive from a human donor in good health.

V is TRBV12-5 and J is TRBJ2-7, with TRBD1 matching over 7 bases. Germline CDR1 LGHNT, CDR2 FRNRAP. The length of the CDR3 is 15 residues. V gave up 1 base and J gave up 5 bases; unmatched junction bases: 8. The CDR3 sequence: CASGLGAQGMHEQYF. The CDR3 DNA reads as TGTGCTAGTGGTTTGGGGGCACAGGGGATGCACGAGCAGTACTTC.

This chain links TRBV15 with TRBJ2-1; 7 bases map to TRBD1. With 0 bases clipped from V and 1 base from J, the junction kept 0 bases outside the gene matches. The CDR3 covers 15 residues. CDR1 LNHNV and CDR2 YYDKDF come from the germline V gene (reference sequence). The CDR3 region has the DNA TGTGCCACCAGCAGAGACAGGGGGTCCTACAATGAGCAGTTCTTC. It specifies CATSRDRGSYNEQFF.

The chain couples TRBV5-1 to TRBJ1-2; TRBD1 agrees at 8 bases. The CDR3 sequence is 15 residues long. The J segment lost 3 bases and the V segment lost 0 bases, leaving 4 bases of the junction unmatched. Germline V gene lookup returns CDR1 SGHRS and CDR2 YFSETQ. Here the CDR3 reads CASSLEQGDDYGYTF. In nucleotides, the CDR3 is TGCGCCAGCAGCTTGGAACAGGGGGACGACTATGGCTACACCTTC.